This T cell receptor beta chain was documented in a study of T cells in Graves' hyperthyroidism and ophthalmopathy. Amplification of TCR beta CDR3 regions was performed using RNA transcripts as template. Carried out on the TCR CDR3, a first-round RT-PCR used the HTBI primer set. From the multiplex PCR reads, TCRdb called clonotypes with MiXCR, one entry per CDR3 protein. Among about 570,000 distinct CDR3 sequences listed, about 43% were seen once. Exclusion of a patient resulted from uncontrolled infection, other autoimmune disease, pregnancy or lactation. The sample comprised peripheral blood or thyroid tissue (not recorded which). This clonotype was sampled from an adult woman with Graves' disease, either hyperthyroidism or ophthalmopathy (not recorded which).

DNA of the CDR3: TGCAGCGTTGAATTAGGGGGTTCCTACGAGCAGTACTTC. Its protein product is CSVELGGSYEQYF. The J gene is TRBJ2-7, the V gene TRBV29-1, with D possibly matching TRBD1 (6 bases). The CDR3 sequence is 13 residues long. The V end was cut by 2 bases, the J end by 1 base, with 9 bases between. Germline CDR1 reads SQVTM; CDR2 reads ANQGSEA.